This T cell receptor beta chain was recorded in a study of identifying expanded T cells in peripheral blood. In germline, CDR1 is SQVTM, CDR2 ANQGSEA. V was trimmed by 4 bases and J by 5 bases, leaving 18 bases between them. This CDR3 spans 14 amino acids. Generated by immunoSEQ multiplex PCR, the TCRdb table keeps only in-frame clones and is missing some. The repertoire holds about 91,000 clones, around nine tenths seen once, with around 4% in the top ten. The gene calls are TRBV29-1 and TRBJ2-7, with unresolved D. The material sequenced was blood. This sequence originates from a person aged 18 to 70 in good health. The CDR3 DNA reads as TGCAGCGTTGGGCGTGGTTTTCCCCTTAACGAGCAGTACTTC. Translated, it gives CSVGRGFPLNEQYF.